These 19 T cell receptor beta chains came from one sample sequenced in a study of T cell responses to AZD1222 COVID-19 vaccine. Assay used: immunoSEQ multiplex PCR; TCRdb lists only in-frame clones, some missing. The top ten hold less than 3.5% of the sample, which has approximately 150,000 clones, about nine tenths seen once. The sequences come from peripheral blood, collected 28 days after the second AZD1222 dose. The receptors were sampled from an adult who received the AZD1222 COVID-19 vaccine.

The CDR3: CASSPTGGSEKLFF. DNA of the CDR3: TGTGCCAGCAGTCCGACAGGGGGCAGTGAAAAACTGTTTTTT. The chain employs TRBV28 and TRBJ1-4; 10 bases fit TRBD1. V trimming: 5 bases; J trimming: 7 bases; junction bases outside the gene matches: 4. CDR3 length equals 14 residues. Germline V gives CDR1 MDHEN, CDR2 SYDVKM. Drawing the rest from reference TRBV28 and TRBJ1-4, the complete variable domain is DVKVTQSSRYLVKRTGEKVFLECVQDMDHENMFWYRQDPGLGLRLIYFSYDVKMKEKGDIPEGYSVSREKKERFSLILESASTNQTSMYLCASSPTGGSEKLFFGSGTQLSVL.

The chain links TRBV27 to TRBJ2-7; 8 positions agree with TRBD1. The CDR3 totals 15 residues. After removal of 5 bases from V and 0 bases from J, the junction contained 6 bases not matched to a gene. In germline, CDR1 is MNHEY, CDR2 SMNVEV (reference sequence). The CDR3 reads CASSPRQGRSYEQYF. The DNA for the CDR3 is TGTGCCAGCAGTCCCCGACAGGGGCGCTCCTACGAGCAGTACTTC.

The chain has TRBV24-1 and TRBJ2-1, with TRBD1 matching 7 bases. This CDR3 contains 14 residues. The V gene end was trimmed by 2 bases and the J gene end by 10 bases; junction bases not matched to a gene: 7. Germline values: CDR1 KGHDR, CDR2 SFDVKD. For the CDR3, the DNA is TGTGCCACCAGTGATTCGACAGGGATTGGAGAGCAGTTCTTC. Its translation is CATSDSTGIGEQFF.

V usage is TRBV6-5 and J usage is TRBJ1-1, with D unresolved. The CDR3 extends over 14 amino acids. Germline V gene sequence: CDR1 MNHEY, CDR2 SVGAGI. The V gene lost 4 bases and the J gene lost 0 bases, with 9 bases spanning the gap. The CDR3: CASSLDQMNTEAFF. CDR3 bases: TGTGCCAGCAGTTTGGATCAAATGAACACTGAAGCTTTCTTT.

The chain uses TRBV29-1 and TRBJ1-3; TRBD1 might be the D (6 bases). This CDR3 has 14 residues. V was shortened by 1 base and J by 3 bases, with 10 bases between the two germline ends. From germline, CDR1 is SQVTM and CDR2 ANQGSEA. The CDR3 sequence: CSVEVGGLGNTIYF. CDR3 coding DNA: TGCAGCGTTGAAGTCGGGGGGCTTGGAAACACCATATATTTT.

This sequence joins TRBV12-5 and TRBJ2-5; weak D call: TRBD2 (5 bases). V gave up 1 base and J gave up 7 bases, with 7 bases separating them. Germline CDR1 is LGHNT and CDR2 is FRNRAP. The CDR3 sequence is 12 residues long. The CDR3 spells CASGLGGGTQYF. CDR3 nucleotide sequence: TGTGCTAGTGGTTTGGGAGGAGGGACCCAGTACTTC.

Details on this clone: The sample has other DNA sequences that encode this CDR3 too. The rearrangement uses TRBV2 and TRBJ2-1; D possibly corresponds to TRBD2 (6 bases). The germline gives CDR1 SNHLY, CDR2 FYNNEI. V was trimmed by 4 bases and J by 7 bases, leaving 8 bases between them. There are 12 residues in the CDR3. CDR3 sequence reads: CASSGEANEQFF. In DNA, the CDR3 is TGTGCCAGCAGTGGGGAGGCTAATGAGCAGTTCTTC.

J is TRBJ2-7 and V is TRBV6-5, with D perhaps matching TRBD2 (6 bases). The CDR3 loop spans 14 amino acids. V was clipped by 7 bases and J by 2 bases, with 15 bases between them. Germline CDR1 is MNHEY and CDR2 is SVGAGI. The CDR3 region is CASNQQRGAYEQYF. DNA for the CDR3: TGTGCCAGCAACCAGCAGCGCGGGGCCTACGAGCAGTACTTC.

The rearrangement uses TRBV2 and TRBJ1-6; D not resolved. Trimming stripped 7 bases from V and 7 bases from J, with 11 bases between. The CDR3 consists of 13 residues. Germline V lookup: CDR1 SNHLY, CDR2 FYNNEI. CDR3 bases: TGTGCCAGCACCACGGAGTCCAATTCACCCCTCCACTTT. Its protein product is CASTTESNSPLHF.

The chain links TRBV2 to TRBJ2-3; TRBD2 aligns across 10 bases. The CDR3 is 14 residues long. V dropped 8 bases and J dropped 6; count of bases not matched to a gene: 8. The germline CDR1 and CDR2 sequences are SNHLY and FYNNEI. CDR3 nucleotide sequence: TGTGCCAGCCGGCCTAGCGGGAGTCCCGATACGCAGTATTTT. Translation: CASRPSGSPDTQYF.

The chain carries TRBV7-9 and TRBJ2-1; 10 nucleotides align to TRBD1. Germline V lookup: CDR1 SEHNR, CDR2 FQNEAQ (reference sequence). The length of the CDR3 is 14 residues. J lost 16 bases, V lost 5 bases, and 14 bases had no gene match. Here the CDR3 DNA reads TGTGCCAGCAGCCCGTGGCTCCGGGACAGGGGATTTTTCTTC. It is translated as CASSPWLRDRGFFF.

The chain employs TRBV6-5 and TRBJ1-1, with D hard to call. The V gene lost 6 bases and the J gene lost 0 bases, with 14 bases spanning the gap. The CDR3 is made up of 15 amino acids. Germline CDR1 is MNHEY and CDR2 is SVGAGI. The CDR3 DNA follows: TGTGCCAGCAGACTCGACGGCCTATTGAACACTGAAGCTTTCTTT. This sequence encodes CASRLDGLLNTEAFF.

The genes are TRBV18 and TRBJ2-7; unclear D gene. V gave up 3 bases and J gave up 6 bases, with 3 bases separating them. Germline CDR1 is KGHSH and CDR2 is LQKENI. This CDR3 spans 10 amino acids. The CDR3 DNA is TGTGCCAGCTCACCGCTCGAGCAGTACTTC. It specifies CASSPLEQYF.

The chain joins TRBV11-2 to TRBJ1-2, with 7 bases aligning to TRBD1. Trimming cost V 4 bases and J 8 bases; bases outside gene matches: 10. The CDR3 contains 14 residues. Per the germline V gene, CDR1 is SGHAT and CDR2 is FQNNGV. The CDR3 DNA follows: TGTGCCAGCAGCTCGGGGGGAGGGGGCCAAGGCTACACCTTC. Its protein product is CASSSGGGGQGYTF.

The CDR3 spells CASSPSGTQSEAFF. The CDR3 DNA sequence: TGTGCCAGCTCACCATCAGGGACCCAAAGTGAAGCTTTCTTT. V gene TRBV18 combines with J gene TRBJ1-1; possibly TRBD1 for D (5 bases). This CDR3 spans 14 amino acids. V was pared by 2 bases and J by 7 bases, with 14 bases between. In germline, CDR1 is KGHSH, CDR2 LQKENI.

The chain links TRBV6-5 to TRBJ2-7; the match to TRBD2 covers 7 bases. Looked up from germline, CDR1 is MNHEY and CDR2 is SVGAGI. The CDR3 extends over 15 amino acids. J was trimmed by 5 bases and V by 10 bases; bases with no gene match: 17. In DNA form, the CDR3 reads TGTGCCACCGCACCGGGGTCAGCGGGAAGGAACGAGCAGTACTTC. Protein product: CATAPGSAGRNEQYF.

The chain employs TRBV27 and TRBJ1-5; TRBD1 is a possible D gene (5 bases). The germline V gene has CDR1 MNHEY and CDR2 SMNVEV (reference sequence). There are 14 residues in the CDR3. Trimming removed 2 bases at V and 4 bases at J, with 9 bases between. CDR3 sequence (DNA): TGTGCCAGCAGTTTAGGGGCAGCTAATCAGCCCCAGCATTTT. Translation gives CASSLGAANQPQHF.

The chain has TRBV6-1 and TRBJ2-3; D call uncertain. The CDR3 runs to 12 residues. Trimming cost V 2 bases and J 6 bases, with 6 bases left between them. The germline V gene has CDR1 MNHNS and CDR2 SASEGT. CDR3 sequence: CASSEIADTQYF. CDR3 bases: TGTGCCAGCAGTGAAATAGCCGATACGCAGTATTTT.

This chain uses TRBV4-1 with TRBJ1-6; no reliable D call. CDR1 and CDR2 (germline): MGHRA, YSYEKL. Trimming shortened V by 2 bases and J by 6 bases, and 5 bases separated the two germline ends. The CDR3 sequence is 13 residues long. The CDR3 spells CASSQNLNSPLHF. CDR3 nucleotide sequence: TGCGCCAGCAGCCAAAACCTTAATTCACCCCTCCACTTT.